Below, one T cell receptor (beta chain) is given with its context. The antigen remains unidentified. These data come from a study of cytomegalovirus exposure and HLA in healthy donors. Background on the study: Of all 400 or so donors who were genotyped, about 80% belonged to the Caucasian-associated ancestry cluster.

Each donor was nominally healthy when sampled (though unrecorded immune exposures were likely). General study points: Altogether, 150 to 200 TCR beta chains were recorded as cytomegalovirus-associated.

CDR1 is GTSNPN and CDR2 is SVGIG in the germline V gene (reference sequence). The CDR3 consists of 16 residues. V shed 0 bases and J 2 bases; nucleotides not matched to a gene: 7. The PCR contained 60 Vbeta and 13 Jbeta primers. In the source study's methods: Unique TCR beta chains numbered about 79 million in a later analysis, with roughly 9.9 million shared. TCRdb's copy holds only in-frame clones and misses some; the assay was immunoSEQ multiplex PCR. The V and J calls and clone size come from that table; D and trimming were worked out from the DNA. The sample shows approximately 150,000 clones, 75% of them seen only once.

The TCR sequence derives from a male donor in good health and CMV-seronegative. The chain is built from TRBV30 and TRBJ1-3; TRBD1 matches 7 bases. The source material was PBMCs. Written as DNA, the CDR3 is TGTGCCTGGAGTGTACCGGGACAGTCGCCTGGAAACACCATATATTTT. It specifies CAWSVPGQSPGNTIYF.